This T cell receptor (beta chain) was recorded in a study of vaccination and CD4 T cells after COVID-19. On this clonotype: Antigen specificity is unknown.

The V gene's germline CDR1 is SEHNR and CDR2 FQNEAQ (reference sequence). V was pared by 0 bases and J by 6 bases, with 9 bases between. The CDR3 is made up of 13 amino acids. Cultured CD4+ T cells had their DNA profiled by the Oncomine TCR Beta short-read assay. Cultured CD4+ T cells were the source of extracted genomic DNA. MiXCR, run by TCRdb on the PCR reads, gives a single entry per CDR3 protein. Altogether some 12,000 distinct CDR3 sequences are present, roughly 75% being singletons, with the ten largest covering 10%. The study's findings and limits: Median numbers of SARS-CoV-2-reactive clonotypes increased from roughly 21 to 40 (not a significant change).

Treatment of the sample: roughly 11-day PBMC culture with coronavirus spike peptide pools or control peptides (ViraFEST assay). The rearrangement uses TRBV7-9 and TRBJ2-7; D gene unclear. The sequence was obtained from a human donor who had recovered from COVID-19. Material: CD4+ T cells from blood, cultured in vitro. The CDR3 DNA reads TGTGCCAGCAGCTTAGCTTACGTTACCGAGCAGTACTTC. Its translation is CASSLAYVTEQYF.